The rows below give T cell receptor beta chains drawn from one sample of a study of blood T cell repertoires in COVID-19. TCRdb's table, derived via immunoSEQ multiplex PCR, lists solely in-frame clones and lacks some. This sample has about 140,000 clones, with over 70% found just once. The sequencing sample was made of peripheral blood. Receptor source: a woman aged 55-70 years with acute or convalescent COVID-19. The CDR3 runs from the conserved cysteine through the conserved F or W. The D gene is left open where the match is weak. For some rows the clone size is stated as once, few or many, or as a class when expanded; others skip it.

d_gene: -
j_gene: TRBJ2-3
v_gene: TRBV5-1
abundance: few
CDR3aa: CASSRSSGSGTDTQYF
CDR3nt: TGCGCCAGCAGCCGTAGTTCGGGGAGCGGCACAGATACGCAGTATTTT

d_gene: -
j_gene: TRBJ2-2
v_gene: TRBV18
abundance: -
CDR3aa: CASSPRRGNTGELFF
CDR3nt: TGTGCCAGCTCACCACGGAGAGGAAACACCGGGGAGCTGTTTTTT

d_gene: -
j_gene: TRBJ1-1
v_gene: TRBV30
abundance: -
CDR3aa: CAGQGGTEAFF
CDR3nt: TGTGCCGGACAAGGGGGCACTGAAGCTTTCTTT

d_gene: -
j_gene: TRBJ1-1
v_gene: TRBV3-1/TRBV3-2
abundance: once
CDR3aa: CASSQEGATTEAFF
CDR3nt: TGTGCCAGCAGCCAAGAAGGGGCCACCACTGAAGCTTTCTTT

d_gene: -
j_gene: TRBJ1-4
v_gene: TRBV27
abundance: -
CDR3aa: CASSKITGSSVEKLFF
CDR3nt: TGTGCCAGCAGTAAGATCACAGGGAGTAGCGTTGAAAAACTGTTTTTT

d_gene: TRBD1
j_gene: TRBJ1-1
v_gene: TRBV5-1
abundance: -
CDR3aa: CASSMTGFRAEAFF
CDR3nt: TGCGCCAGCAGCATGACAGGGTTTAGGGCTGAAGCTTTCTTT

d_gene: TRBD1
j_gene: TRBJ2-7
v_gene: TRBV24-1
abundance: once
CDR3aa: CATSDLRRDRGTYEQYF
CDR3nt: TGTGCCACCAGTGACCTGAGACGGGACAGGGGTACCTACGAGCAGTACTTC

d_gene: -
j_gene: TRBJ2-2
v_gene: TRBV6-5
abundance: few
CDR3aa: CASMYNGELFF
CDR3nt: TGTGCCAGCATGTACAACGGGGAGCTGTTTTTT

d_gene: -
j_gene: TRBJ2-4
v_gene: TRBV27
abundance: once
CDR3aa: CASSLVRGNIQYF
CDR3nt: TGTGCCAGCAGTCTCGTTAGGGGAAACATTCAGTACTTC

d_gene: TRBD2
j_gene: TRBJ2-7
v_gene: TRBV7-2
abundance: few
CDR3aa: CASSYRLAGSYEQYF
CDR3nt: TGTGCCAGCAGCTATCGACTAGCGGGATCCTACGAGCAGTACTTC

d_gene: TRBD1
j_gene: TRBJ1-2
v_gene: TRBV28
abundance: few
CDR3aa: CASSSAGTGGNYGYTF
CDR3nt: TGTGCCAGCAGTTCTGCCGGGACAGGGGGCAACTATGGCTACACCTTC

d_gene: TRBD2
j_gene: TRBJ2-1
v_gene: TRBV18
abundance: once
CDR3aa: CASSPSPGLAGDSRFF
CDR3nt: TGTGCCAGCTCACCTTCTCCGGGACTAGCGGGAGATTCTCGGTTCTTC

d_gene: -
j_gene: TRBJ2-5
v_gene: TRBV5-4
abundance: -
CDR3aa: CASSYIRGETQYF
CDR3nt: TGTGCCAGCAGCTATATCAGGGGAGAGACCCAGTACTTC

d_gene: -
j_gene: TRBJ2-2
v_gene: TRBV7-2
abundance: once
CDR3aa: CASSLGRTLFGELFF
CDR3nt: TGTGCCAGCAGCTTAGGCCGGACTTTATTTGGGGAGCTGTTTTTT

d_gene: -
j_gene: TRBJ1-6
v_gene: TRBV5-1
abundance: -
CDR3aa: CASSSISNSPLHF
CDR3nt: TGCGCCAGCAGCTCTATTTCTAATTCACCCCTCCACTTT

d_gene: TRBD1
j_gene: TRBJ1-1
v_gene: TRBV19
abundance: once
CDR3aa: CASRGQGSSEAFF
CDR3nt: TGTGCCAGTAGGGGACAGGGAAGCTCTGAAGCTTTCTTT

d_gene: -
j_gene: TRBJ1-2
v_gene: TRBV4-1
abundance: -
CDR3aa: CASSQVRRRARGYTF
CDR3nt: TGCGCCAGCAGCCAAGTTCGAAGGAGGGCAAGGGGCTACACCTTC

d_gene: -
j_gene: TRBJ2-3
v_gene: TRBV5-4
abundance: -
CDR3aa: CASSLGQTTTDTQYF
CDR3nt: TGTGCCAGCAGCTTGGGACAAACCACCACAGATACGCAGTATTTT

d_gene: TRBD2
j_gene: TRBJ2-2
v_gene: TRBV4-1
abundance: -
CDR3aa: CASSQLGTSRNGELFF
CDR3nt: TGCGCCAGCAGCCAGCTAGGGACTAGCAGGAACGGGGAGCTGTTTTTT

d_gene: TRBD1
j_gene: TRBJ2-3
v_gene: TRBV19
abundance: -
CDR3aa: CASSSIGQAHRDTQYF
CDR3nt: TGTGCCAGTAGTAGTATAGGACAGGCCCATAGGGATACGCAGTATTTT

d_gene: TRBD1
j_gene: TRBJ2-5
v_gene: TRBV27
abundance: -
CDR3aa: CASSQTGGGQTQYF
CDR3nt: TGTGCCAGCAGTCAGACAGGGGGCGGACAGACCCAGTACTTC

d_gene: -
j_gene: TRBJ1-1
v_gene: TRBV28
abundance: few
CDR3aa: CASSPYTGGTEAFF
CDR3nt: TGTGCCAGCAGTCCCTATACAGGCGGCACTGAAGCTTTCTTT

d_gene: TRBD1
j_gene: TRBJ1-1
v_gene: TRBV29-1
abundance: -
CDR3aa: CSGSSPGQANTEAFF
CDR3nt: TGCAGCGGCTCCTCTCCGGGACAGGCGAACACTGAAGCTTTCTTT

d_gene: -
j_gene: TRBJ1-2
v_gene: TRBV4-2
abundance: -
CDR3aa: CASSQDYAGRGYTF
CDR3nt: TGTGCCAGCAGCCAAGACTATGCAGGAAGAGGCTACACCTTC

d_gene: -
j_gene: TRBJ1-1
v_gene: TRBV2
abundance: -
CDR3aa: CAAKGGRNTEAFF
CDR3nt: TGTGCGGCGAAAGGAGGGCGTAACACTGAAGCTTTCTTT

d_gene: -
j_gene: TRBJ2-2
v_gene: TRBV24-1
abundance: -
CDR3aa: CATSDRINAGELFF
CDR3nt: TGTGCCACCAGCGACAGAATCAACGCCGGGGAGCTGTTTTTT

d_gene: -
j_gene: TRBJ2-1
v_gene: TRBV7-9
abundance: -
CDR3aa: CASSLGLGNEQFF
CDR3nt: TGTGCCAGCAGCTTAGGACTTGGGAATGAGCAGTTCTTC

d_gene: -
j_gene: TRBJ2-2
v_gene: TRBV6-5
abundance: -
CDR3aa: CASSYTRATGELFF
CDR3nt: TGTGCCAGCAGTTACACCAGGGCCACCGGGGAGCTGTTTTTT

d_gene: TRBD1
j_gene: TRBJ1-2
v_gene: TRBV20-1
abundance: -
CDR3aa: CSASQGAEGYTF
CDR3nt: TGCAGTGCTAGTCAGGGGGCAGAGGGCTACACCTTC

d_gene: -
j_gene: TRBJ2-7
v_gene: TRBV5-1
abundance: -
CDR3aa: CASSLAGRAYEQYF
CDR3nt: TGCGCCAGCAGCTTGGCCGGGCGGGCCTACGAGCAGTACTTC

d_gene: -
j_gene: TRBJ2-5
v_gene: TRBV6-5
abundance: -
CDR3aa: CASSYSLGQGQETQYF
CDR3nt: TGTGCCAGCAGTTACTCGCTCGGCCAGGGGCAAGAGACCCAGTACTTC

d_gene: -
j_gene: TRBJ2-1
v_gene: TRBV6-2/TRBV6-3
abundance: -
CDR3aa: CASSSGFSYGEQFF
CDR3nt: TGTGCCAGCAGTTCAGGGTTTTCCTACGGTGAGCAGTTCTTC

d_gene: TRBD2
j_gene: TRBJ2-1
v_gene: TRBV5-4
abundance: -
CDR3aa: CASRALAGGDNEQFF
CDR3nt: TGTGCCAGCAGGGCACTAGCGGGAGGGGACAATGAGCAGTTCTTC

d_gene: -
j_gene: TRBJ2-7
v_gene: TRBV5-6
abundance: few
CDR3aa: CASSSFGKIEQYF
CDR3nt: TGTGCCAGCAGCTCCTTCGGGAAAATCGAGCAGTACTTC

d_gene: TRBD1
j_gene: TRBJ2-5
v_gene: TRBV28
abundance: -
CDR3aa: CASLRDRVETQYF
CDR3nt: TGTGCCAGCCTACGGGACAGGGTGGAGACCCAGTACTTC

d_gene: -
j_gene: TRBJ2-1
v_gene: TRBV20-1
abundance: -
CDR3aa: CSAGSGNEQFF
CDR3nt: TGCAGTGCTGGGTCGGGAAATGAGCAGTTCTTC

d_gene: -
j_gene: TRBJ2-1
v_gene: TRBV27
abundance: -
CDR3aa: CASQSYNEQFF
CDR3nt: TGTGCCAGCCAGTCCTACAATGAGCAGTTCTTC

d_gene: -
j_gene: TRBJ1-2
v_gene: TRBV7-2
abundance: -
CDR3aa: CASSLQGEANYGYTF
CDR3nt: TGTGCCAGCAGCTTGCAAGGGGAGGCTAACTATGGCTACACCTTC

d_gene: TRBD2
j_gene: TRBJ2-1
v_gene: TRBV30
abundance: once
CDR3aa: CAWSGGTSGRISYNEQFF
CDR3nt: TGTGCCTGGAGTGGAGGGACTAGCGGGAGGATTTCCTACAATGAGCAGTTCTTC

d_gene: -
j_gene: TRBJ1-1
v_gene: TRBV5-6
abundance: -
CDR3aa: CASSPGPGGEAFF
CDR3nt: TGTGCCAGCAGCCCTGGCCCGGGAGGGGAAGCTTTCTTT